This T cell receptor (beta chain) was sequenced for a study of regulatory T cells in long-lasting Graves disease. For the study at large: Positivity for TSH receptor antibodies plus over 5 years of antithyroid drugs meant persistent Graves' disease.

Assembly of TCR beta libraries relied on iRepertoire HTBI primers together with Arm-PCR of CDR3 regions. Authors' processing steps: Samples revealed approximately 60 TRBV and roughly 15 TRBJ segments. One entry per CDR3 protein, called by TCRdb with MiXCR from the multiplex PCR reads. TCRdb's processing, not the authors', yielded these V and J calls. The sample includes 500,000 to 800,000 distinct CDR3 sequences, roughly 30% seen only once; the top ten take 35% to 55%. Broader study findings: Among persistent patients, a larger number of public clonotypes were shared (roughly 2,900) than among newly diagnosed patients (around 980).

Time point in this sample: persistent/refractory GD, antithyroid drugs over 5 years with positive TRAb. RNA isolated from PBMCs was used to make the TCR library. This clonotype was found a few times. Its antigen is unknown. This sequence was found in a female donor with Graves disease. This sample comprised peripheral blood mononuclear cells (PBMCs), obtained when the disease was refractory, from a patient treated with antithyroid drugs.

The CDR3 here is CASRRSSYNEQFF. CDR3 in DNA: TGTGCCAGCAGGCGGAGCTCCTACAATGAGCAGTTCTTC. The gene calls are TRBV12-3 or TRBV12-4 and TRBJ2-1, with D uncertain. The CDR3 is 13 residues long. Trimming cost V 6 bases and J 0 bases, with 6 bases left between them.